The rows below give T cell receptor beta chains drawn from one sample of a study of shared clonotypes between healthy human individuals. Sequencing used immunoSEQ multiplex PCR; TCRdb keeps in-frame clones, though not all of them. The data show 2 million to 2.5 million clones, 90% to 95% seen once. Input material: naive CD8+ T cells from PBMCs. Receptor source: a man between 18 and 29 years old in good health. Some clones in this sample may be carry-over from other donors' samples. Each CDR3 is given with its conserved first and last residue. The order of the fields is clone size, V gene, J gene, D gene, CDR3 DNA, CDR3 protein. D genes are given only for firm matches. A clone size is listed for some rows: how often the clone was seen (once, few, many), or a class if it is expanded.

size: -; V: TRBV19; J: TRBJ2-1; D: TRBD2; DNA: TGTGCCAGTAGCCGGACTAGCGGTTACGGAAACAATGAGCAGTTCTTC; CDR3: CASSRTSGYGNNEQFF
size: once; V: TRBV5-3; J: TRBJ2-1; D: TRBD2; DNA: TGTGCCAGAAGCTTGGCGCGGACTAGTAGGACCGATGAGCAGTTCTTC; CDR3: CARSLARTSRTDEQFF
size: -; V: TRBV27; J: TRBJ2-2; D: -; DNA: TGTGCCAGCAGCCCTCGGGTCGGGGAGCTGTTTTTT; CDR3: CASSPRVGELFF
size: -; V: TRBV11-1; J: TRBJ2-3; D: TRBD1; DNA: TGTGCCAGCAGCCTACTTGGGACAGGGGGAGATACGCAGTATTTT; CDR3: CASSLLGTGGDTQYF
size: -; V: TRBV27; J: TRBJ2-7; D: -; DNA: TGTGCCAGCAGCAAGACTAGATTGTTCCCCTACGAGCAGTACTTC; CDR3: CASSKTRLFPYEQYF
size: -; V: TRBV5-1; J: TRBJ1-1; D: -; DNA: TGCGCCAGCAGCGCTTCTATACCCGGGGGAGCTTTCTTT; CDR3: CASSASIPGGAFF
size: -; V: TRBV29-1; J: TRBJ2-7; D: -; DNA: TGCAGCGTTGTGATCAGGGACGAGCAGTACTTC; CDR3: CSVVIRDEQYF
size: once; V: TRBV7-9; J: TRBJ2-5; D: -; DNA: TGTGCCAGCAGGGCACAAGAGACCCAGTACTTC; CDR3: CASRAQETQYF
size: once; V: TRBV25-1; J: TRBJ2-7; D: TRBD1; DNA: TGTGCCAGCAGTGAAATCTCCCGCGACAGGGTCCACTACGAGCAGTACTTC; CDR3: CASSEISRDRVHYEQYF
size: -; V: TRBV7-9; J: TRBJ2-5; D: -; DNA: TGTGCCAGCAGCTTACCCCGGACAGCTCAAGAGACCCAGTACTTC; CDR3: CASSLPRTAQETQYF
size: -; V: TRBV15; J: TRBJ1-2; D: -; DNA: TGTGCCACCAGCAGAGATTCCCCGGCGGGACATGGCTACACCTTC; CDR3: CATSRDSPAGHGYTF
size: -; V: TRBV15; J: TRBJ1-3; D: -; DNA: TGTGCCACCAGCAGGGCAAGGGAGACCTCTGGAAACACCATATATTTT; CDR3: CATSRARETSGNTIYF
size: -; V: TRBV4-3; J: TRBJ2-1; D: TRBD2; DNA: TGCGCCAGCAGCCCTCAAGGACTAGCGGGAGGGTCCTACAATGAGCAGTTCTTC; CDR3: CASSPQGLAGGSYNEQFF
size: -; V: TRBV11-2; J: TRBJ2-5; D: -; DNA: TGTGCCAGCAGCTTAGGTCCGGGATTGCCGAAGACCCAGTACTTC; CDR3: CASSLGPGLPKTQYF
size: -; V: TRBV10-3; J: TRBJ2-1; D: -; DNA: TGTGCCATCAGACCGGGTAGCTCCTACAATGAGCAGTTCTTC; CDR3: CAIRPGSSYNEQFF
size: -; V: TRBV5-6; J: TRBJ2-2; D: -; DNA: TGTGCCAGCAGCCGAACAGGGTCTAGCACCGGGGAGCTGTTTTTT; CDR3: CASSRTGSSTGELFF
size: -; V: TRBV30; J: TRBJ2-1; D: -; DNA: TGTGCCTGGATGGGGGGACAGCCGAGCTCCTACAATGAGCAGTTCTTC; CDR3: CAWMGGQPSSYNEQFF
size: -; V: TRBV7-9; J: TRBJ1-2; D: -; DNA: TGTGCCAGCAGCCCGCCGCGGGGGTTCTATGGCTACACCTTC; CDR3: CASSPPRGFYGYTF
size: once; V: TRBV11-2; J: TRBJ2-1; D: -; DNA: TGTGCCAGCAGCTTACAATCATACAATGAGCAGTTCTTC; CDR3: CASSLQSYNEQFF
size: -; V: TRBV28; J: TRBJ1-5; D: -; DNA: TGTGCCAGCAGTTTATCGGCAAATCAGCCCCAGCATTTT; CDR3: CASSLSANQPQHF
size: once; V: TRBV7-2; J: TRBJ2-5; D: -; DNA: TGTGCCAGCAGCTTAGATGGGGAGGAGACCCAGTACTTC; CDR3: CASSLDGEETQYF
size: once; V: TRBV28; J: TRBJ2-1; D: TRBD2; DNA: TGTGCCAGCAGCCGCATGAGCGGGAGTTGGTATGAGCAGTTCTTC; CDR3: CASSRMSGSWYEQFF
size: -; V: TRBV5-4; J: TRBJ1-4; D: -; DNA: TGTGCCAGCAGCTTGGGACAACAGAAAAGGACTAATGAAAAACTGTTTTTT; CDR3: CASSLGQQKRTNEKLFF
size: -; V: TRBV9; J: TRBJ1-5; D: -; DNA: TGTGCCAGCAGCGCCGGGGGAACCCAGCCCCAGCATTTT; CDR3: CASSAGGTQPQHF
size: -; V: TRBV2; J: TRBJ2-3; D: -; DNA: TGTGCCAGCAGTGAAGACTCCGATCGAACAGATACGCAGTATTTT; CDR3: CASSEDSDRTDTQYF
size: -; V: TRBV2; J: TRBJ2-3; D: -; DNA: TGTGCCAGCAGTGAAGGGTTCTCAAGCACAGATACGCAGTATTTT; CDR3: CASSEGFSSTDTQYF
size: -; V: TRBV2; J: TRBJ2-7; D: TRBD2; DNA: TGTGCCAGCTGGACTAGCGGGAGAGGCGAGCAGTACTTC; CDR3: CASWTSGRGEQYF
size: -; V: TRBV19; J: TRBJ1-1; D: TRBD1; DNA: TGTGCCAGTACCCTCCAGGGGGCCGGCACTGAAGCTTTCTTT; CDR3: CASTLQGAGTEAFF
size: -; V: TRBV27; J: TRBJ2-3; D: -; DNA: TGTGCCAGCAGTTTAAGGAGTAGGCTAACTAGCACAGATACGCAGTATTTT; CDR3: CASSLRSRLTSTDTQYF
size: -; V: TRBV10-1; J: TRBJ1-1; D: -; DNA: TGCGCCACCAGAAGGGAGGGTTCCACTGAAGCTTTCTTT; CDR3: CATRREGSTEAFF
size: -; V: TRBV27; J: TRBJ1-2; D: -; DNA: TGTGCCAGCAGTTTAAGGGGATGGAGCTATGGCTACACCTTC; CDR3: CASSLRGWSYGYTF
size: -; V: TRBV19; J: TRBJ2-3; D: -; DNA: TGTGCCAGTAGTCTCCGAGGGACTAGCACAGATACGCAGTATTTT; CDR3: CASSLRGTSTDTQYF
size: -; V: TRBV12-5; J: TRBJ2-1; D: TRBD1; DNA: TGTGCTAGTGGTCCCGGGACAGGGGTAAAGGGTGAGCAGTTCTTC; CDR3: CASGPGTGVKGEQFF
size: -; V: TRBV19; J: TRBJ1-1; D: -; DNA: TGTGCCAGTAGTAACTATGGGGGGTTGGTACACACTGAAGCTTTCTTT; CDR3: CASSNYGGLVHTEAFF
size: -; V: TRBV27; J: TRBJ2-2; D: -; DNA: TGTGCCAGCAGTTTCCCCTCCGGGGAGCTGTTTTTT; CDR3: CASSFPSGELFF